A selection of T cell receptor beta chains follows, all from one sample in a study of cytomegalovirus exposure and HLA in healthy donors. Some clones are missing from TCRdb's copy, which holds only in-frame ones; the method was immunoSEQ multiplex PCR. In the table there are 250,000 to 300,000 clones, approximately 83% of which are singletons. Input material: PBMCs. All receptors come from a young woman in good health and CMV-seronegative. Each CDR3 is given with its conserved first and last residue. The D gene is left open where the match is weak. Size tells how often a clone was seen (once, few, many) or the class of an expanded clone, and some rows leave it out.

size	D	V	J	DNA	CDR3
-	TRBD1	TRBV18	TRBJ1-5	TGTGCCAGCTCTCTCGGACAGGCCCAGCAGCCCCAGCATTTT	CASSLGQAQQPQHF
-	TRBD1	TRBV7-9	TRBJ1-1	TGTGCCAGCAGCTCACAGGGGGGGCTCACTGAAGCTTTCTTT	CASSSQGGLTEAFF
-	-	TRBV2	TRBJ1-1	TGTGCCAGCAGTGAACTGGGGGCTGGGGGGGATGCTTTCTTT	CASSELGAGGDAFF
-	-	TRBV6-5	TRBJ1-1	TGTGCCAGCAGTTACTCGTCCGGGGTAACTGAAGCTTTCTTT	CASSYSSGVTEAFF
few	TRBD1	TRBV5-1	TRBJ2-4	TGCGCCAGCAGCTGGGGACAGGCGGGTGCCAAAAACATTCAGTACTTC	CASSWGQAGAKNIQYF
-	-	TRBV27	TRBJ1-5	TGTGCCAGCAGTTTAAGGGGGTTTGACAATCAGCCCCAGCATTTT	CASSLRGFDNQPQHF
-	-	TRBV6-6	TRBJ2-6	TGTGCCAGCAGTTCCAGCTCTGGGGCCAACGTCCTGACTTTC	CASSSSSGANVLTF
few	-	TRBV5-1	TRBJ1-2	TGCGCCAGCAGCTCCCCGGCAGGCCTCTATGGCTACACCTTC	CASSSPAGLYGYTF
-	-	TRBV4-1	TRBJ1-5	TGCGCCAGCAGCCAAGACAGGGTAAATAGCAATCAGCCCCAGCATTTT	CASSQDRVNSNQPQHF
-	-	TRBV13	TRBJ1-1	TGTGCCAGCAGCTTAGGGACAGCTGAAGCTTTCTTT	CASSLGTAEAFF
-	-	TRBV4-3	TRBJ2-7	TGCGCCAGCAGCCAAGACAGAGGCGGGTACGAGCAGTACTTC	CASSQDRGGYEQYF
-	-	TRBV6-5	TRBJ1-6	TGTGCCAGCAGTTACTCGAGGCCTTCACCCCTCCACTTT	CASSYSRPSPLHF
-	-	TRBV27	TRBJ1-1	TGTGCCAGCCGTCACAGGGCTATGAACACTGAAGCTTTCTTT	CASRHRAMNTEAFF
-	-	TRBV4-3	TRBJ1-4	TGCGCCAGCAGCCAAGACCGTAATGAAAAACTGTTTTTT	CASSQDRNEKLFF
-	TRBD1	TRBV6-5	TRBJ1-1	TGTGCCAGCAGTCCTGACAGGGAAGACACTGAAGCTTTCTTT	CASSPDREDTEAFF
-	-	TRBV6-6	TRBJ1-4	TGTGCCAGCAGTTATGGGTCCCGGGAACTGTTTTTT	CASSYGSRELFF
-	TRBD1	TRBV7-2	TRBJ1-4	TGTGCCAGCAGCCAATGGACAGGGGGAAGCGAAAAACTGTTTTTT	CASSQWTGGSEKLFF
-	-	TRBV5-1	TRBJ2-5	TGCGCCAGCCAACACAGGGTCCAAGAGACCCAGTACTTC	CASQHRVQETQYF
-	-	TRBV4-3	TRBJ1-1	TGCGCCAGCAGCCAAGGTACAGGGGAAGCTTTCTTT	CASSQGTGEAFF
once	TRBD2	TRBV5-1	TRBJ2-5	TGCGCCAGCAGCTTGGTGGTAGCGGGGGGCCGCCAAGAGACCCAGTACTTC	CASSLVVAGGRQETQYF
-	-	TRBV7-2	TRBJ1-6	TGTGCCAGCAGCTTAGTGGGATCAGGGCCCTCCCCTTCACCCCTCCACTTT	CASSLVGSGPSPSPLHF
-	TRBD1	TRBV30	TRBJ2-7	TGTGCCTGGGACGGGACAGGGCTCTCCTACGAGCAGTACTTC	CAWDGTGLSYEQYF
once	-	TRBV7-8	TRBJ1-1	TGTGCCAGCAGCTTAGGCCCACGGTTGAACACTGAAGCTTTCTTT	CASSLGPRLNTEAFF
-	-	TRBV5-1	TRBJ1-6	TGCGCCAGCAGCTTGGAGGCCAGGGAATTGACTTCACCCCTCCACTTT	CASSLEARELTSPLHF
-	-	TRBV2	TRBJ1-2	TGTGCCAGCAGTCTAAGAACCTATGGCTACACCTTC	CASSLRTYGYTF
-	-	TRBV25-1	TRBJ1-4	TGTGCCAGCAGTGAATTAGCGGGACACCCGAATGAAAAACTGTTTTTT	CASSELAGHPNEKLFF
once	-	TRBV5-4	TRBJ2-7	TGTGCCAGCAGCTCGTTACTAGTCGAGCAGTACTTC	CASSSLLVEQYF
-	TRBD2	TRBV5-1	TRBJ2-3	TGCGCCAGCAGCTTGGGGACTAGCGATAGCACAGATACGCAGTATTTT	CASSLGTSDSTDTQYF
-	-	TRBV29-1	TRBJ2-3	TGCAGCGTTGAATTTGGGACAAGAAGCACAGATACGCAGTATTTT	CSVEFGTRSTDTQYF
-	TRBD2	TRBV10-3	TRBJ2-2	TGTGCCATCAGTGAGCCGATACTAGCGGGGTTAGCCGGGGAGCTGTTTTTT	CAISEPILAGLAGELFF
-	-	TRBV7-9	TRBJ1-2	TGTGCCAGCACCACCCCGCGAGGCTACACCTTC	CASTTPRGYTF
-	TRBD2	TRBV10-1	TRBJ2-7	TGCGCCAGCGCTCCCGGGACTAGCGGGTACGAGCAGTACTTC	CASAPGTSGYEQYF
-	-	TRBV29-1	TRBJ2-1	TGCAGCGGCGGGACAGACACCTACAATGAGCAGTTCTTC	CSGGTDTYNEQFF
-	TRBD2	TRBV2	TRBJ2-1	TGTGCCAGCAGTGAGCGGACTAGCGGGAGGGACAATGAGCAGTTCTTC	CASSERTSGRDNEQFF
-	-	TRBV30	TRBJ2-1	TGTGCCTGGAGTGTACAGAGGGGGAGCGATGAGCAGTTCTTC	CAWSVQRGSDEQFF
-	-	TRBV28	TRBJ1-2	TGTGCCAGCAGTTTACAAATGGCGGAATACTATGGCTACACCTTC	CASSLQMAEYYGYTF
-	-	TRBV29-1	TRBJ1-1	TGCAGCGTTGATACAGGGTCGAACACTGAAGCTTTCTTT	CSVDTGSNTEAFF
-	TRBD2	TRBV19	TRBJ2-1	TGTGCCAGTAGTATATCAGCGGGAGGGCCTTTCAATGAGCAGTTCTTC	CASSISAGGPFNEQFF
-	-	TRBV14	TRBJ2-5	TGTGCCAGCAGTCCGACTAGTGCCGGTTTGGACTTC	CASSPTSAGLDF
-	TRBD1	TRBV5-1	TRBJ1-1	TGCGCCAGCAGCTTGGGGGCAGGGGGGAAGAACACTGAAGCTTTCTTT	CASSLGAGGKNTEAFF
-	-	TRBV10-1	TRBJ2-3	TGCGCCAGCAGTGATGGCGGGCTAGGGACAGATACGCAGTATTTT	CASSDGGLGTDTQYF
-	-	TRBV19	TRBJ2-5	TGTGCCAGTAGTATTGCAGGCTTGGAGACCCAGTACTTC	CASSIAGLETQYF
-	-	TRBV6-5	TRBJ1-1	TGTGCCAGCAGTTACTCGGCTGGACAGAGGAACACTGAAGCTTTCTTT	CASSYSAGQRNTEAFF
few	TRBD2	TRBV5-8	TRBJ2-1	TGTGCCAGCAGGGTAGCGGGGGGGAGCTCCTACAATGAGCAGTTCTTC	CASRVAGGSSYNEQFF
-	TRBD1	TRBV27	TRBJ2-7	TGTGCCAGCAGCAAAGACAGGGGGCAATACGAGCAGTACTTC	CASSKDRGQYEQYF
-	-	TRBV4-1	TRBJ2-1	TGCGCCAGCAGCCAAGATGGTCCCGGTCCATACAATGAGCAGTTCTTC	CASSQDGPGPYNEQFF
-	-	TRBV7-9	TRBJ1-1	TGTGCCAGCAGCTCCGGAAGACTGCGGAACACTGAAGCTTTCTTT	CASSSGRLRNTEAFF
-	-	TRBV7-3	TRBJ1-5	TGTGCCAGCGCACGGGCAGGGGATCAGCCCCAGCATTTT	CASARAGDQPQHF
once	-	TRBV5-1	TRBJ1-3	TGCGCCAGCAGCTTGGTAGGGGATTCCGGAAACACCATATATTTT	CASSLVGDSGNTIYF
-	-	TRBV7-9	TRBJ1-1	TGTGCCAGCAGCCAGGGCGGGGGAGCTGAAGCTTTCTTT	CASSQGGGAEAFF
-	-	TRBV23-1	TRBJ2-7	TGCGCCAGCAGTCAATCGAGATCAGGACACTCCTACGAGCAGTACTTC	CASSQSRSGHSYEQYF
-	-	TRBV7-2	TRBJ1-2	TGTGCCAGCAGCTTAGCGGCATCGGGAAAAGATGGCTACACCTTC	CASSLAASGKDGYTF
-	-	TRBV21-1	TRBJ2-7	TGTGCCAGCAGCTCACTAGCGGACTACGAGCAGTACTTC	CASSSLADYEQYF
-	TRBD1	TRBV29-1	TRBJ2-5	TGCAGCGTTGCCGGACAGGGACTTATCCAGGTCCAAGAGACCCAGTACTTC	CSVAGQGLIQVQETQYF
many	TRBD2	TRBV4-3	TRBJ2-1	TGCGCCAGCAGCCAAGATCTTCTCGGACTAGCGGCTCGGAATGAGCAGTTCTTC	CASSQDLLGLAARNEQFF
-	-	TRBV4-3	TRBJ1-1	TGCGCCAGCAGCATACAAGCCGGACAGCCGAACACTGAAGCTTTCTTT	CASSIQAGQPNTEAFF
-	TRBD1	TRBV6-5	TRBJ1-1	TGTGCCAGCAGGCTACAGGGGTGGTTGAACACTGAAGCTTTCTTT	CASRLQGWLNTEAFF
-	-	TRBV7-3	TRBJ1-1	TGTGCCAGCAGCTTAGGCGGAGACACTGAAGCTTTCTTT	CASSLGGDTEAFF
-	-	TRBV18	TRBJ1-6	TGTGCCAGCTCACCACCGTCGGTTTCACCCCTCCACTTT	CASSPPSVSPLHF